Shown below are 14 T cell receptor beta chains from a single sample sequenced in a study of T cell responses to AZD1222 COVID-19 vaccine. Measured with immunoSEQ multiplex PCR; TCRdb has only the in-frame clones, and not every one. The sample consists of 90,000 to 120,000 clones, over 80% of them appearing once. Sequenced here: peripheral blood, sampled 28 days after the second AZD1222 dose. Receptor source: an adult who received the AZD1222 COVID-19 vaccine.

The chain links TRBV28 to TRBJ1-4, with D possibly matching TRBD1 (5 bases). CDR3 length: 12 amino acids. Between the trimmed V and J ends, which lost 6 bases and 12 bases, there was a span of 14 bases. Germline assignment: CDR1 MDHEN and CDR2 SYDVKM. The CDR3 region is CASSRLEGQLFF. The CDR3 coding sequence is TGTGCCAGCAGCCGGTTGGAGGGACAACTGTTTTTT.

V usage is TRBV7-5 and J usage is TRBJ1-5; the DNA was not used to check the table's D call, TRBD1. TRBV7-5 constitutes a pseudogene. The CDR3 contains 15 residues. The CDR3 region has the DNA TGTGTCAGAAGCTGGGTACAGGGGAGAAGACAGCCCCAGCATTTT. As protein: CVRSWVQGRRQPQHF.

The chain links TRBV2 to TRBJ1-1, with D maybe TRBD1 (5 bases). Trimming took 4 bases from V and 4 from J, leaving 10 bases between them. This CDR3 region has 13 residues. Germline CDR1 reads SNHLY; CDR2 reads FYNNEI. The CDR3 spells CASSVGEITEAFF. For the CDR3, the DNA is TGTGCCAGCAGTGTGGGGGAGATCACTGAAGCTTTCTTT.

The chain carries TRBV5-5 and TRBJ2-5, with D perhaps matching TRBD2 (8 bases). In germline, CDR1 is SGHKS, CDR2 YYEKEE (reference sequence). This CDR3 comprises 14 residues. V was pared by 5 bases and J by 4 bases, with 15 bases between. In DNA form, the CDR3 reads TGTGCCAGCAGACCGGGAGGGGGCCGAGAGACCCAGTACTTC. Its protein is CASRPGGGRETQYF. Full variable domain (rest looked up from reference TRBV5-5 and TRBJ2-5): DAGVTQSPTHLIKTRGQQVTLRCSPISGHKSVSWYQQVLGQGPQFIFQYYEKEERGRGNFPDRFSARQFPNYSSELNVNALLLGDSALYLCASRPGGGRETQYFGPGTRLLVL.

In this sample, this clone turned up once. The J gene is TRBJ1-2, the V gene TRBV30; TRBD1 aligns across 9 bases. Trimming cost V 3 bases and J 5 bases; bases outside gene matches: 10. CDR1 GTSNPN and CDR2 SVGIG come from the germline V gene (reference sequence). This CDR3 has 15 residues. This CDR3 is CAWSRTGGEGYGYTF. CDR3 in DNA: TGTGCCTGGAGCCGTACAGGGGGCGAAGGGTATGGCTACACCTTC.

The chain carries TRBV12-3 or TRBV12-4 and TRBJ1-1; D call uncertain. CDR3 length: 12 residues. Trimming removed 9 bases at V and 1 base at J, with 9 bases between. As DNA, the CDR3 is TGTGCCAGTAGTCAGCCGAACACTGAAGCTTTCTTT. Protein sequence: CASSQPNTEAFF.

This rearrangement joins TRBV5-1 to TRBJ1-2, with TRBD1 as a possible D gene (5 bases). Germline V gives CDR1 SGHRS, CDR2 YFSETQ. The CDR3 length is 14 residues. With 0 bases removed from V and 8 bases from J, the gap between germline ends came to 14 bases. The CDR3 bases are TGCGCCAGCAGCTTGGTGTGGGGGGATGAAGGCTACACCTTC. Translation gives CASSLVWGDEGYTF.

CDR3 sequence (DNA): TGTGCCAGCAGCTTAGGAGGCACAGGCGGTTATGGCTACACCTTC. Amino acids: CASSLGGTGGYGYTF. The chain uses TRBV11-2 and TRBJ1-2, with D possibly being TRBD1 (5 bases). The CDR3 spans 15 residues. The germline V gene encodes CDR1 SGHAT and CDR2 FQNNGV. With 1 base removed from V and 5 bases from J, the gap between germline ends came to 14 bases.

The rearrangement joins TRBV25-1 to TRBJ1-1; the D gene is possibly TRBD1 (6 bases). The CDR3 is 16 amino acids. Germline V gene data show CDR1 as MGHDK and CDR2 as SYGVNS. V lost 1 base to trimming and J lost 1 base, with 13 bases between them. The CDR3 protein is CASSESLGASNTEAFF. CDR3 coding DNA: TGTGCCAGCAGTGAATCCCTGGGGGCATCGAACACTGAAGCTTTCTTT.

The CDR3 nucleotides are TGTGCCATCAGCAGTGGGGGGAGCTCCTACGAGCAGTACTTC. Its protein is CAISSGGSSYEQYF. The gene calls are TRBV10-3 and TRBJ2-7; the D gene is possibly TRBD2 (6 bases). V lost 6 bases to trimming and J lost 0 bases, with 12 bases between them. The CDR3 totals 14 residues. Germline CDR1 is ENHRY and CDR2 is SYGVKD.

The chain carries TRBV5-4 and TRBJ2-7; D is perhaps TRBD1 (6 bases). With 0 bases removed from V and 0 bases from J, the gap between germline ends came to 10 bases. The CDR3 loop spans 15 amino acids. Germline V lookup: CDR1 SGHNT, CDR2 YYREEE (reference sequence). The CDR3 loop reads CASSLGGHFSYEQYF. In DNA form, the CDR3 reads TGTGCCAGCAGCTTGGGGGGGCACTTCTCCTACGAGCAGTACTTC.

The chain recombines TRBV5-4 with TRBJ2-2, with D perhaps matching TRBD1 or TRBD2 (6 bases each). The CDR3 runs 17 residues. CDR1 and CDR2 (germline): SGHNT, YYREEE (reference sequence). V was cut by 3 bases and J by 5 bases, with 20 bases left in between. This CDR3 reads CASSSSAGGAGTGELFF. DNA for the CDR3: TGTGCCAGCAGCTCCTCGGCCGGGGGCGCGGGGACCGGGGAGCTGTTTTTT.

Points on this clone: An end of the junction does not agree with germline; a read error may underlie this. This sequence joins TRBV19 and TRBJ1-5; TRBD1 is a possible D gene (6 bases). The CDR3 is 13 residues long. Germline V gene data show CDR1 as LNHDA and CDR2 as SQIVND (reference sequence). The CDR3 DNA is TGTGCCAGTACTACGGGGGGCAAACAGCCCCAGCATTTT. Translated: CASTTGGKQPQHF.

The CDR3 loop reads CASSMGKDTGELFF. DNA for the CDR3: TGTGCCAGTAGTATGGGAAAGGACACCGGGGAGCTGTTTTTT. The chain has TRBV19 and TRBJ2-2; D is unresolved. Germline V gene data show CDR1 as LNHDA and CDR2 as SQIVND (reference sequence). Trimming cost V 3 bases and J 3 bases, with 8 bases left between them. This CDR3 contains 14 residues.